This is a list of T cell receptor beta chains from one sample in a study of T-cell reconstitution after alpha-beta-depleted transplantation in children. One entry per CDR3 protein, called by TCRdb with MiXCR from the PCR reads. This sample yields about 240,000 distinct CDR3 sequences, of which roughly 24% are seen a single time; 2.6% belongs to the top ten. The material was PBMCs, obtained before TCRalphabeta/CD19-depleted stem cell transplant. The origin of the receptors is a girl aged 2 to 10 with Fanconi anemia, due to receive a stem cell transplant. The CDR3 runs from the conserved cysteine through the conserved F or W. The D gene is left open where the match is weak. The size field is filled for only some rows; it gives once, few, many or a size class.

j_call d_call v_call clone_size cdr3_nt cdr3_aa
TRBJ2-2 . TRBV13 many TGTGCCAGCAGCTTGCAGGCCGGGGAGCTGTTTTTT CASSLQAGELFF
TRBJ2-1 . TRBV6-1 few TGTGCCAGCAGTGAATTTAGCCTTTACAATGAGCAGTTCTTC CASSEFSLYNEQFF
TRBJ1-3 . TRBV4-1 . TGCGCCAGCAGCTCGACCGGGACCGTCTCTGGAAACACCATATATTTT CASSSTGTVSGNTIYF
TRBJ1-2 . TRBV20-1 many TGCAGTGCTAGAGAAGCGGCAGTCCCTACTTCATATGGCTACACCTTC CSAREAAVPTSYGYTF
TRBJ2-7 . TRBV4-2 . TGTGCCAGCAGCCAAGCGACTACCGGGGTAGGAGACTCCTACGAGCAGTACTTC CASSQATTGVGDSYEQYF
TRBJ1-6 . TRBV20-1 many TGCAGTGCTAGAGGCAGGCGCAATTCACCCCTCCACTTT CSARGRRNSPLHF
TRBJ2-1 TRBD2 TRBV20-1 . TGCAGTGCTAGATCCAGCGGGAGGGCCTTTGAGCAGTTCTTC CSARSSGRAFEQFF
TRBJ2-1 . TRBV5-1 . TGCGCCAGCAGCTTGGTCCACAGGAGCTCCTACAATGAGCAGTTCTTC CASSLVHRSSYNEQFF
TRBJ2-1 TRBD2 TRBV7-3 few TGTGCCAGCAGTCGTAACCAGAGGACTAGCGGGACCTACAATGAGCAGTTCTTC CASSRNQRTSGTYNEQFF
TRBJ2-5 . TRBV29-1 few TGCAGCGCGGGAGGGTGGACAGGGGAAAAGTACTTC CSAGGWTGEKYF
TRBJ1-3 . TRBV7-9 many TGTGCCGCCGCTGGGCCGATACTCAACTCTGGAAACACCATATATTTT CAAAGPILNSGNTIYF
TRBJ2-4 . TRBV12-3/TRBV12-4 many TGTGCCAGCAGTTTATTCTTAGCCAAAAACATTCAGTACTTC CASSLFLAKNIQYF
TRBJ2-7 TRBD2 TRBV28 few TGTGCCAGCAGTTTAAAGCGGGGGAGCTCCTACGAGCAGTACTTC CASSLKRGSSYEQYF
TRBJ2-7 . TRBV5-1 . TGCGCCAGCAGCAGCCCAGACGAGCAGTACTTC CASSSPDEQYF
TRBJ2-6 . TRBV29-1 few TGCAGCGCTCAATCTGGGGCCAACGTCCTGACTTTC CSAQSGANVLTF
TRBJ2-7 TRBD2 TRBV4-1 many TGCGCCAGCAGCCATAAGGTGGCTAGCGGGACCTACGAGCAGTACTTC CASSHKVASGTYEQYF
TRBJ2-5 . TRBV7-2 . TGTGCCAGCAGCTTTCAAACGGAGACCCAGTACTTC CASSFQTETQYF
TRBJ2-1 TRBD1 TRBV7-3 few TGTGCCAGCAGCTTCGGGACAGGGTTCTCTGAGCAGTTCTTC CASSFGTGFSEQFF
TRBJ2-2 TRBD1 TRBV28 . TGTGCCAGCAGTTTCCCCTCGACAGGGCACACCGGGGAGCTGTTTTTT CASSFPSTGHTGELFF
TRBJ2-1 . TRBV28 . TGTGCCAGCAGTCTCACTAGCTATGAGCAGTTCTTC CASSLTSYEQFF
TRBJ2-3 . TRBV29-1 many TGCAGCGTTGAAAACTCAGTGGCCACAGATACGCAGTATTTT CSVENSVATDTQYF
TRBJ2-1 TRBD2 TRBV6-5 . TGTGCCAGCAGTTACCCGACTAGCGGGGGCAATGAGCAGTTCTTC CASSYPTSGGNEQFF
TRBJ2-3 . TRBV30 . TGTGCCTGGAGCCCGGGCCGACAGCAGGTTTGGGATACGCAGTATTTT CAWSPGRQQVWDTQYF
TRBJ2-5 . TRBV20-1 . TGCAGTGCTAGTCGGGGGCAGGAGACCCAGTACTTC CSASRGQETQYF
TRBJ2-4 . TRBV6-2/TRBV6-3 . TGTGCCAGCAGTTACCGGGGGCGACAGGCCAAAAACATTCAGTACTTC CASSYRGRQAKNIQYF
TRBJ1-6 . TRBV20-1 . TGCAGTGCTAGATGGGGGAATAATTCACCCCTCCACTTT CSARWGNNSPLHF
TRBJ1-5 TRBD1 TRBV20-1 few TGCAGTGCTAGAGATTTCCTGGTCGGACAGGGCAATCAGCCCCAGCATTTT CSARDFLVGQGNQPQHF
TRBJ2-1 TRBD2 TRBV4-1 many TGCGCCAGCAGCCCCCGGACTAGCGATCTCTACAATGAGCAGTTCTTC CASSPRTSDLYNEQFF
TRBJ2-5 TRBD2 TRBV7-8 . TGTGCCAGCAGCCCGACTAGCGGGAGAGGGGAGACCCAGTACTTC CASSPTSGRGETQYF
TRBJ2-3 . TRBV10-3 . TGTGCCATCAGTAGTTCCCTCGCAGATACGCAGTATTTT CAISSSLADTQYF
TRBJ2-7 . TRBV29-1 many TGCAGCGTTGAGACGCCCTACGAGCAGTACTTC CSVETPYEQYF
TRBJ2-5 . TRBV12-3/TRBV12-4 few TGTGCCAGCAGAAACTCCCAGGGGGGGGGAGAGACCCAGTACTTC CASRNSQGGGETQYF
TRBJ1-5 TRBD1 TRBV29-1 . TGCAGCGCACTAGGACAGGGTGGGGCCCAGCATTTT CSALGQGGAQHF
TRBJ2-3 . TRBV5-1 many TGCGCCAGTTGGGGAGATACGCAGTATTTT CASWGDTQYF
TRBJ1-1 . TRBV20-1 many TGCAGTGCTAGAGCCCTCGGAGGGGCTTACACTGAAGCTTTCTTT CSARALGGAYTEAFF
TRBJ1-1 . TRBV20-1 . TGCAGTGCTAGGCACCCAAACACTGAAGCTTTCTTT CSARHPNTEAFF
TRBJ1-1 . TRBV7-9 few TGTGCCAGCCGCTGGGGGGACCACACTGAAGCTTTCTTT CASRWGDHTEAFF
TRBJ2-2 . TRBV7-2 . TGTGCCAGCAGCAGGGACACCGCGAACACCGGGGAGCTGTTTTTT CASSRDTANTGELFF
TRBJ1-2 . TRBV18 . TGTGCCAGCTCACCGGAGGACCGCTATGGCTACACCTTC CASSPEDRYGYTF
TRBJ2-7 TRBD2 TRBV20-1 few TGCAGTGCTAGAGAGAGGACTAGGACCTACGAGCAGTACTTC CSARERTRTYEQYF
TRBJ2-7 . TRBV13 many TGTGCCAGCAGCTTCTCCGTCTGGGGCAGGTCGTACGAGCAGTACTTC CASSFSVWGRSYEQYF
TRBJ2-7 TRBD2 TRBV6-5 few TGTGCCAGCAGCCGTCCCGGGACTAGCGGGGGGCCCTACGAGCAGTACTTC CASSRPGTSGGPYEQYF
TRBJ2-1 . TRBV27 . TGTGCCAGCAGTCTCTGGGGGCCGTACAATGAGCAGTTCTTC CASSLWGPYNEQFF